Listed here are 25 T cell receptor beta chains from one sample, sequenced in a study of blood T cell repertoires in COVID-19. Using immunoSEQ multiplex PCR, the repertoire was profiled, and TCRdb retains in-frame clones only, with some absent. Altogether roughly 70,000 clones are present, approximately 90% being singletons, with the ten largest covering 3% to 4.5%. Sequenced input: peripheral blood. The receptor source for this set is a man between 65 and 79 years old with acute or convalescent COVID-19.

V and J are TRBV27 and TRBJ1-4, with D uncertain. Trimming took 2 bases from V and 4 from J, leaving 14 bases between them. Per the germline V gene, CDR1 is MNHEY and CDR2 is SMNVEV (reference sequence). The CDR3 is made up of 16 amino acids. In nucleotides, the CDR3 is TGTGCCAGCAGTTTACAGAGCTCTCCGGGTAATGAAAAACTGTTTTTT. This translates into CASSLQSSPGNEKLFF.

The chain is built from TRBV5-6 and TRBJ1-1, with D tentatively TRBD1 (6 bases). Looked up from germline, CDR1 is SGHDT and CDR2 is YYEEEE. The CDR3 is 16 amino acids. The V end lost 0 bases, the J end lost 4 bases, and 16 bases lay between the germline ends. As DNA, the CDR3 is TGTGCCAGCAGCTTGGCCAAGCAGGGGTGGATCACTGAAGCTTTCTTT. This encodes CASSLAKQGWITEAFF.

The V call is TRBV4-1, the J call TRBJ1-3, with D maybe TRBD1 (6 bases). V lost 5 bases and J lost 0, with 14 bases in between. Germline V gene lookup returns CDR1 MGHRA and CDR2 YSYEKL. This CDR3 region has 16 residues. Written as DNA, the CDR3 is TGCGCCAGCAGCGGAGGACAGTGGAGCTCTGGAAACACCATATATTTT. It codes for CASSGGQWSSGNTIYF.

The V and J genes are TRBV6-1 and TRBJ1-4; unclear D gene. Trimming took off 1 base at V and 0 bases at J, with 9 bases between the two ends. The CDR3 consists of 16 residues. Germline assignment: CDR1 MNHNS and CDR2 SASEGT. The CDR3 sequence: CASSEGSRATNEKLFF. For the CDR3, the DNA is TGTGCCAGCAGTGAAGGTTCCCGTGCAACTAATGAAAAACTGTTTTTT.

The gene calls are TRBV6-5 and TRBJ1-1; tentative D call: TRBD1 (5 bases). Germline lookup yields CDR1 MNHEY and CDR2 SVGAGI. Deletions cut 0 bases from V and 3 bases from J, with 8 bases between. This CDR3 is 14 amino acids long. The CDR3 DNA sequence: TGTGCCAGCAGTTACTCGAACAGGCACACTGAAGCTTTCTTT. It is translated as CASSYSNRHTEAFF.

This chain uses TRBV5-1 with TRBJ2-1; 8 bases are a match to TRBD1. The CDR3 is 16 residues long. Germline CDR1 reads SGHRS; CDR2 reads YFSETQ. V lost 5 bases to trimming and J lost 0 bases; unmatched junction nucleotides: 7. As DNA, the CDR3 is TGCGCCAGCAGAGCCCGGCAGGGGGCCTCCTACAATGAGCAGTTCTTC. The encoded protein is CASRARQGASYNEQFF.

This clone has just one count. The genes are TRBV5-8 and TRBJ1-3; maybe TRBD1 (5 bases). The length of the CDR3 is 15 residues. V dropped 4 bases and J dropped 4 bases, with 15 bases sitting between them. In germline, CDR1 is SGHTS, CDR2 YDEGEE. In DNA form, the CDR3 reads TGTGCCAGCAGCCCCGGACATTTGAGGGGAAACACCATATATTTT. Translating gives CASSPGHLRGNTIYF.

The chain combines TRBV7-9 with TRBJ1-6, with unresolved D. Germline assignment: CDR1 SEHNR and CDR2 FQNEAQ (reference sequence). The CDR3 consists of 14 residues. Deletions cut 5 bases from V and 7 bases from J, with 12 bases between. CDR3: CASSPNEGNSPLHF. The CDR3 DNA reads TGTGCCAGCAGCCCTAACGAGGGAAATTCACCCCTCCACTTT.

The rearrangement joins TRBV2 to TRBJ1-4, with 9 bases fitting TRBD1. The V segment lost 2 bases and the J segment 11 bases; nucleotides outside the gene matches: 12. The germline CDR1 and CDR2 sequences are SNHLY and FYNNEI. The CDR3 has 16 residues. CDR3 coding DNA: TGTGCCAGCAGTGAATATGGGGGGACAGGGTCAGGGAAACTGTTTTTT. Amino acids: CASSEYGGTGSGKLFF.

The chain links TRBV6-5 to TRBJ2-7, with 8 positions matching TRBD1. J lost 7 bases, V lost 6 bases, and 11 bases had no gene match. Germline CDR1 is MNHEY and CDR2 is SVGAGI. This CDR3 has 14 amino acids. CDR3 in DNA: TGTGCCAGCAGCCTTCGGCAGGGGGCGCGGGAGCAGTACTTC. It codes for CASSLRQGAREQYF.

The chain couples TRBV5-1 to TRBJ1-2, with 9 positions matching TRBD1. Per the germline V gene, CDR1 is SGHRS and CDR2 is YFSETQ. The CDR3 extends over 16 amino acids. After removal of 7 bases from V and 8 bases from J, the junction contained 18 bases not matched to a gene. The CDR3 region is CASLPTPGTGHRGYTF. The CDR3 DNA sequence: TGCGCCAGCTTACCCACCCCCGGGACAGGGCATCGGGGCTACACCTTC. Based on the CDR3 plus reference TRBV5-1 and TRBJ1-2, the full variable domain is KAGVTQTPRYLIKTRGQQVTLSCSPISGHRSVSWYQQTPGQGLQFLFEYFSETQRNKGNFPGRFSGRQFSNSRSEMNVSTLELGDSALYLCASLPTPGTGHRGYTFGSGTRLTVV.

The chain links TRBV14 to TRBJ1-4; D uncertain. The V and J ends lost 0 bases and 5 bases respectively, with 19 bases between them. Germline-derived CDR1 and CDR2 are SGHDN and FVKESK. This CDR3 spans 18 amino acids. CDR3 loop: CASSQDLGGGRANEKLFF. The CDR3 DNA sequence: TGTGCCAGCAGCCAAGATCTTGGAGGAGGGCGGGCCAATGAAAAACTGTTTTTT.

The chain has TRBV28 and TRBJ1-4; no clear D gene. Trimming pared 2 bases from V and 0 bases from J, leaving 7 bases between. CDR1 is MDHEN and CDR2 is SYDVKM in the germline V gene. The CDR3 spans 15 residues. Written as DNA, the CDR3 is TGTGCCAGCAGTTTACGGGTTGCAACTAATGAAAAACTGTTTTTT. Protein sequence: CASSLRVATNEKLFF.

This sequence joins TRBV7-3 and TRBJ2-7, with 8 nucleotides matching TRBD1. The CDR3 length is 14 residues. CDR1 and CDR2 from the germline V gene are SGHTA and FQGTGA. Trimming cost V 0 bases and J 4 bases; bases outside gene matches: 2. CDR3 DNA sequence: TGTGCCAGCAGCTTAACTGGACAGGGATACGAGCAGTACTTC. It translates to CASSLTGQGYEQYF.

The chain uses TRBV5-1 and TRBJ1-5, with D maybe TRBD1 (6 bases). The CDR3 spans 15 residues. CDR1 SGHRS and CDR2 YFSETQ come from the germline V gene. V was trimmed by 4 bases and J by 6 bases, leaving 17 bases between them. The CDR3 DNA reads TGCGCCAGCAGCCCGGGGGGCAGGGATAGTCAGCCCCAGCATTTT. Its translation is CASSPGGRDSQPQHF.

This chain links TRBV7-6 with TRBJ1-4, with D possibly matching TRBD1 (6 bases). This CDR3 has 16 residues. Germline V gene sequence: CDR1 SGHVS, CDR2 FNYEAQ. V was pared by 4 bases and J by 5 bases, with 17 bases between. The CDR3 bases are TGTGCCAGCAGCTCTAGCAGAGGGGGAACAAATGAAAAACTGTTTTTT. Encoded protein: CASSSSRGGTNEKLFF.

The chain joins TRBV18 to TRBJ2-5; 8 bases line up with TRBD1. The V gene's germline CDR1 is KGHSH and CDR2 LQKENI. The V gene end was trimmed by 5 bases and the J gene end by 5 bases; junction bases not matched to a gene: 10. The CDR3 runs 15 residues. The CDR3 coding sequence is TGTGCCAGCTCAACTCAGGGGGCAGGAACGGAGACCCAGTACTTC. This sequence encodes CASSTQGAGTETQYF. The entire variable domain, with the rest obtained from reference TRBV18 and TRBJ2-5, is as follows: NAGVMQNPRHLVRRRGQEARLRCSPMKGHSHVYWYRQLPEEGLKFMVYLQKENIIDESGMPKERFSAEFPKEGPSILRIQQVVRGDSAAYFCASSTQGAGTETQYFGPGTRLLVL.

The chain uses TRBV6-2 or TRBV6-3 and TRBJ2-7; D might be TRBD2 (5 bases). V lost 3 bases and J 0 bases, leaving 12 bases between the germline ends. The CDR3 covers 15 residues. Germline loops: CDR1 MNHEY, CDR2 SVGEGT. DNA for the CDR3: TGTGCCAGCAGTTATGGTTCGGGGTCCTCCTACGAGCAGTACTTC. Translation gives CASSYGSGSSYEQYF.

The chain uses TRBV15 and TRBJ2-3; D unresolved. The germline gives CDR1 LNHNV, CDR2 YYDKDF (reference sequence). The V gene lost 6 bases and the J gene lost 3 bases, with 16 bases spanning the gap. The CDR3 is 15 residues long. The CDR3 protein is CATSPAPDTTDTQYF. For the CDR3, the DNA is TGTGCCACCAGTCCCGCACCTGACACTACAGATACGCAGTATTTT.

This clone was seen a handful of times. The DNA for the CDR3 is TGTGCCAGCAGCCCGTGGGGGGACACTGAAGCTTTCTTT. Translation: CASSPWGDTEAFF. This chain uses TRBV7-9 with TRBJ1-1; maybe TRBD1 (5 bases). V was trimmed by 5 bases and J by 3 bases, leaving 10 bases between them. In germline, CDR1 is SEHNR, CDR2 FQNEAQ (reference sequence). This CDR3 has 13 amino acids.

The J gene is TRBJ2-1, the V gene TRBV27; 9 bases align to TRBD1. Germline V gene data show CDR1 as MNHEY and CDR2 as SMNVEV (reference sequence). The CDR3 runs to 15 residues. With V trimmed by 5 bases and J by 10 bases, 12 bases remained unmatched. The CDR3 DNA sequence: TGTGCCAGCAGTAGTACCCGAACAGGGGGCGGGGAGCAGTTCTTC. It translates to CASSSTRTGGGEQFF.

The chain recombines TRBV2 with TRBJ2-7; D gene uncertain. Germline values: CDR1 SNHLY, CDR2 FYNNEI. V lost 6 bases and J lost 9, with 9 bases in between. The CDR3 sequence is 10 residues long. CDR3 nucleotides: TGTGCCAGCAGCCTAGTCTCGCAGTACTTC. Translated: CASSLVSQYF.

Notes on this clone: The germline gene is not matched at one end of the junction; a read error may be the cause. The CDR3 spells CASSIGRNHGGNQPQHF. DNA for the CDR3: TGTGCCAGTAGCATAGGGCGGAACCACGGGGGCAATCAGCCCCAGCATTTT. V is TRBV19 and J is TRBJ1-5; D gene unclear. The CDR3 length is 17 residues. The germline gives CDR1 LNHDA, CDR2 SQIVND (reference sequence).

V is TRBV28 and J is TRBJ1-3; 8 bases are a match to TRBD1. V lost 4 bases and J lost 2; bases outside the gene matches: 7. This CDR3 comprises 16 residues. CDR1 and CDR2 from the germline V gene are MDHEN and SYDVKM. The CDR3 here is CASSSGQGGAGNTIYF. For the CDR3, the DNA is TGTGCCAGCAGTTCCGGACAGGGAGGCGCTGGAAACACCATATATTTT.

The CDR3 DNA sequence: TGTGCCAGCAGCTTAGATCCGGGGACAACCTACGAGCAGTACTTC. Its protein product is CASSLDPGTTYEQYF. This sequence joins TRBV11-2 and TRBJ2-7, with D possibly being TRBD1 (6 bases). V lost 0 bases and J lost 2, with 11 bases in between. The CDR3 extends over 15 amino acids. Germline lookup yields CDR1 SGHAT and CDR2 FQNNGV.